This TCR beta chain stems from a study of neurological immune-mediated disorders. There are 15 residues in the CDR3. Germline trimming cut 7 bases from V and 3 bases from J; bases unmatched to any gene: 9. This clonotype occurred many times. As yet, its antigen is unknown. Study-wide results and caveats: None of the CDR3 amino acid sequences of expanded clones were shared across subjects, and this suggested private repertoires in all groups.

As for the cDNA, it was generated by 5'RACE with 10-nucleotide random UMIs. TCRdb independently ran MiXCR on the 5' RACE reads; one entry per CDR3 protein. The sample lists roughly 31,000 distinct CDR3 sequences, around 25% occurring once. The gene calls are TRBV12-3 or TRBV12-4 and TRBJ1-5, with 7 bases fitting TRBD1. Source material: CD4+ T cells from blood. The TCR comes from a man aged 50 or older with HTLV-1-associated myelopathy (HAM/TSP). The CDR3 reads CASTPQGEFNQPQHF. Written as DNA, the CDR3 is TGTGCCAGCACCCCCCAGGGGGAATTCAATCAGCCCCAGCATTTT.